This TCR beta chain was retrieved from a study of OX40 agonist ivuxolimab in advanced cancers. The V gene's germline CDR1 is SGHRS and CDR2 YFSETQ. The CDR3 totals 14 residues. The V gene end was trimmed by 2 bases and the J gene end by 1 base; junction bases not matched to a gene: 1. Sequencing used immunoSEQ multiplex PCR; TCRdb keeps in-frame clones, though not all of them. The table lists fewer than 100,000 clones, around 82% of them singletons, with 0.76% in the top ten. The receptor was derived from an adult with an advanced solid tumor such as melanoma, head and neck, liver or kidney cancer. This chain links TRBV5-1 with TRBJ2-7; 9 nucleotides agree with TRBD1. Sequencing used CD4+ or CD8+ T cells sorted from blood, obtained in a trial of the OX40 agonist ivuxolimab. Written as DNA, the CDR3 is TGCGCCAGCAGCTTCGGACAGGGGTCCTACGAGCAGTACTTC. Its translation: CASSFGQGSYEQYF.